This TCR beta chain came from a study of shared clonotypes between healthy human individuals. Broader study findings: Large sequencing depth failed to make sorted-subset sequencing complete, rarefaction showed.

The CDR3 is made up of 13 amino acids. V gave up 0 bases and J gave up 11 bases, with 11 bases separating them. Germline values: CDR1 GTSNPN, CDR2 SVGIG (reference sequence). With regard to this clone: Its matching antigen is unknown.

Measured with immunoSEQ multiplex PCR; TCRdb has only the in-frame clones, and not every one. The sample shows a few million clones, approximately 95% of them seen only once. The specimen sequenced was naive CD4+ T cells sorted from blood. Sample subset: CD45RA+ positively selected. The receptor was isolated from a man aged 18 to 30 in good health. The genes are TRBV30 and TRBJ1-6; D not resolved. CDR3 in DNA: TGTGCCTGGAGTGTTGAGGGATTTGCACCCCTCCACTTT. Translating gives CAWSVEGFAPLHF. Complete variable domain (other parts from reference TRBV30 and TRBJ1-6): SQTIHQWPATLVQPVGSPLSLECTVEGTSNPNLYWYRQAAGRGLQLLFYSVGIGQISSEVPQNLSASRPQDRQFILSSKKLLLSDSGFYLCAWSVEGFAPLHFGNGTRLTVT.